What follows are 20 T cell receptor beta chains derived from one specimen sequenced in a study of graft-versus-host responses after intestinal transplantation. No cognate antigen is known for these TCRs. Clones were read by immunoSEQ multiplex PCR, and TCRdb kept only the in-frame ones, dropping some. The sample records about 130,000 clones, approximately 91% being singletons. Specimen: unstimulated CD4+ T cells sorted from spleen or lymph node cells, collected before intestinal transplant. The receptors stem from a human donor who received an intestinal transplant.

This clone was counted a single time. The rearrangement joins TRBV6-4 to TRBJ1-1, with D possibly being TRBD1 (5 bases). Trimming cost V 2 bases and J 2 bases, with 12 bases left between them. The germline V gene encodes CDR1 MRHNA and CDR2 SNTAGT. CDR3 length: 15 amino acids. The CDR3 coding sequence is TGTGCCAGCAGTGACCGGGGGTACGCCAACACTGAAGCTTTCTTT. This sequence encodes CASSDRGYANTEAFF.

The rearrangement uses TRBV9 and TRBJ2-7, with D uncertain. The germline CDR1 and CDR2 sequences are SGDLS and YYNGEE. Trimming removed 1 base at V and 3 bases at J, with 11 bases between. CDR3 size: 14 residues. CDR3 region: CASSVKPPLYEQYF. The CDR3 DNA reads TGTGCCAGCAGCGTAAAACCCCCCCTCTACGAGCAGTACTTC.

V and J are TRBV28 and TRBJ2-1, with D possibly being TRBD2 (5 bases). There are 15 residues in the CDR3. Trimming took off 6 bases at V and 6 bases at J, with 18 bases between the two ends. Germline assignment: CDR1 MDHEN and CDR2 SYDVKM. The DNA for the CDR3 is TGTGCCAGCAGCCCCTTTAAACTAGTGGGCAATGAGCAGTTCTTC. Its translation is CASSPFKLVGNEQFF.

V is TRBV5-1 and J is TRBJ2-1, with 10 positions matching TRBD1. This CDR3 region has 16 residues. Trimming removed 4 bases from V and 1 base from J; junction bases left unmatched: 5. CDR1 and CDR2 (germline): SGHRS, YFSETQ. CDR3 loop: CASSATGGGSYNEQFF. The CDR3 DNA follows: TGCGCCAGCAGCGCGACAGGGGGCGGGTCCTACAATGAGCAGTTCTTC.

The chain joins TRBV10-3 to TRBJ2-3; the match to TRBD2 covers 7 bases. J lost 3 bases, V lost 8 bases, and 8 bases had no gene match. Germline lookup yields CDR1 ENHRY and CDR2 SYGVKD. The CDR3 is 14 amino acids. CDR3 sequence: CAIGAGVETDTQYF. In DNA, the CDR3 is TGTGCCATCGGGGCGGGAGTAGAGACAGATACGCAGTATTTT.

This clone has only a few counts. This chain uses TRBV4-3 with TRBJ2-1; TRBD2 matches 7 bases. V was clipped by 0 bases and J by 9 bases; unmatched bases: 11. The CDR3 is 16 amino acids. Germline V lookup: CDR1 LGHNA, CDR2 YSLEER. In DNA form, the CDR3 reads TGCGCCAGCAGCCAAGAGGGGAGACTAGCTTTGGTTGAGCAGTTCTTC. As protein: CASSQEGRLALVEQFF.

V and J are TRBV5-1 and TRBJ2-4, with TRBD2 as a possible D gene (5 bases). Trimming took 0 bases from V and 12 from J, leaving 10 bases between them. The CDR3 sequence is 12 residues long. CDR1 is SGHRS and CDR2 is YFSETQ in the germline V gene. CDR3 coding DNA: TGCGCCAGCAGCTTGGTCCCCGGGGATCAGTACTTC. It yields the protein CASSLVPGDQYF.

This chain joins TRBV9 and TRBJ2-5, with 11 bases lining up with TRBD2. With V trimmed by 4 bases and J by 1 base, 6 bases remained unmatched. CDR1 is SGDLS and CDR2 is YYNGEE in the germline V gene. The CDR3 consists of 16 residues. The CDR3 sequence: CASSSTSGRLQETQYF. CDR3 DNA sequence: TGTGCCAGCAGCTCTACTAGCGGGAGACTCCAAGAGACCCAGTACTTC. Using reference TRBV9 and TRBJ2-5 for the parts outside the CDR3, the full variable domain is DSGVTQTPKHLITATGQRVTLRCSPRSGDLSVYWYQQSLDQGLQFLIQYYNGEERAKGNILERFSAQQFPDLHSELNLSSLELGDSALYFCASSSTSGRLQETQYFGPGTRLLVL.

This chain's CDR3 is CASSPEHFSQETQYF. In DNA form, the CDR3 reads TGTGCCAGCAGCCCAGAACACTTTTCTCAAGAGACCCAGTACTTC. This chain joins TRBV7-2 and TRBJ2-5; D unclear. This CDR3 region has 15 residues. The ends were cut back, 5 bases at V and 2 bases at J, with 15 bases in the middle. Germline V gives CDR1 SGHTA, CDR2 FQGNSA. The entire variable domain, with the rest obtained from reference TRBV7-2 and TRBJ2-5, is as follows: GAGVSQSPSNKVTEKGKDVELRCDPISGHTALYWYRQSLGQGLEFLIYFQGNSAPDKSGLPSDRFSAERTGGSVSTLTIQRTQQEDSAVYLCASSPEHFSQETQYFGPGTRLLVL.

The rearrangement uses TRBV7-9 and TRBJ1-5; D perhaps matches TRBD1 (6 bases). The CDR3 contains 17 residues. Deletions cut 5 bases from V and 7 bases from J, with 24 bases between. Germline CDR1 SEHNR, CDR2 FQNEAQ (reference sequence). The DNA of the CDR3 is TGTGCCAGCAGCGACACCATGGTCTCAGGGGTTTTCCAGCCCCAGCATTTT. Its protein product is CASSDTMVSGVFQPQHF.

This clone was seen a single time. The V gene is TRBV4-1, the J gene TRBJ1-1; no definite D call. V was pared by 1 base and J by 0 bases, with 6 bases between. Germline CDR1 is MGHRA and CDR2 is YSYEKL. This CDR3 spans 14 amino acids. DNA of the CDR3: TGCGCCAGCAGCCAAGTAGCGCTGAACACTGAAGCTTTCTTT. Its translation is CASSQVALNTEAFF.

CDR3 DNA: TGTGCCTGGAGTGTTTCCCGCCTGACTAGCGGGAGGGCTGAGCAGTTCTTC. Translated, it gives CAWSVSRLTSGRAEQFF. The chain has TRBV30 and TRBJ2-1; 14 nucleotides line up with TRBD2. This CDR3 is built from 17 residues. Germline values: CDR1 GTSNPN, CDR2 SVGIG (reference sequence). V gave up 0 bases and J gave up 9 bases; unmatched junction bases: 10.

The chain couples TRBV28 to TRBJ2-3; either TRBD1 or TRBD2 may fit D (5 bases each). The CDR3 is made up of 19 amino acids. The V end was cut by 7 bases, the J end by 0 bases, with 26 bases between. The germline gives CDR1 MDHEN, CDR2 SYDVKM. The CDR3 nucleotides read TGTGCCAGCAATGTGTTCGGATTTGGGGGACCGGGGAGCACAGATACGCAGTATTTT. Translated: CASNVFGFGGPGSTDTQYF.

The J gene is TRBJ1-5, the V gene TRBV27; maybe TRBD1 (6 bases). CDR3 length: 20 amino acids. Germline V gives CDR1 MNHEY, CDR2 SMNVEV (reference sequence). V lost 1 base and J lost 2, with 24 bases in between. CDR3 coding DNA: TGTGCCAGCAGTTTATTATCAGGGGCAATGCCCCCTAGGGGCAATCAGCCCCAGCATTTT. Translation: CASSLLSGAMPPRGNQPQHF.

The J gene is TRBJ2-7, the V gene TRBV4-2; a weak D match, TRBD2 (6 bases). Germline CDR1 is LGHNA and CDR2 is YNFKEQ. Trimming stripped 0 bases from V and 0 bases from J, with 21 bases between. The CDR3 contains 19 residues. CDR3 DNA sequence: TGTGCCAGCAGCCAAGATGGGGGGTTCGGGACTGGCGGCTCCTACGAGCAGTACTTC. Protein: CASSQDGGFGTGGSYEQYF.

The V gene is TRBV5-1, the J gene TRBJ2-2; a weak D match, TRBD2 (6 bases). The CDR3 consists of 17 residues. V lost 7 bases to trimming and J lost 5 bases, with 24 bases between them. Germline V CDR1 and CDR2: SGHRS, YFSETQ. The chain's CDR3 is CASRIGLRGTGTGELFF. The CDR3 nucleotides read TGCGCCAGCCGAATTGGATTGCGCGGGACCGGTACCGGGGAGCTGTTTTTT.

This clone was picked up a small number of times. The chain couples TRBV5-4 to TRBJ1-4; 7 bases agree with TRBD1. Germline V gives CDR1 SGHNT, CDR2 YYREEE (reference sequence). The CDR3 has 14 residues. V shed 3 bases, J shed 7 bases, and the junction held 6 bases outside the gene matches. CDR3 protein: CASSSGQAFEKLFF. The DNA for the CDR3 is TGTGCCAGCAGCTCCGGACAGGCTTTTGAAAAACTGTTTTTT. The whole variable domain, filled in from reference TRBV5-4 and TRBJ1-4, reads ETGVTQSPTHLIKTRGQQVTLRCSSQSGHNTVSWYQQALGQGPQFIFQYYREEENGRGNFPPRFSGLQFPNYSSELNVNALELDDSALYLCASSSGQAFEKLFFGSGTQLSVL.

The chain uses TRBV28 and TRBJ1-4; D might be TRBD1 (6 bases). This CDR3 has 14 amino acids. Germline CDR1 reads MDHEN; CDR2 reads SYDVKM. Trimming removed 3 bases at V and 11 bases at J, with 16 bases between. CDR3 coding DNA: TGTGCCAGCAGTTTTGGGGCAGGGGTTAGGAAACTGTTTTTT. Translated, it gives CASSFGAGVRKLFF.

The rearrangement links TRBV19 to TRBJ1-1; 7 bases align to TRBD1. In germline, CDR1 is LNHDA, CDR2 SQIVND (reference sequence). Trimming at V came to 3 bases and at J to 1 base, leaving 5 bases not matched to a gene. The CDR3 totals 15 residues. The CDR3 DNA sequence: TGTGCCAGTAGTATCTCAGGGGGAGGGAACACTGAAGCTTTCTTT. It translates to CASSISGGGNTEAFF.

The chain employs TRBV6-6 and TRBJ2-7; a weak D match, TRBD2 (6 bases). The CDR3 loop spans 15 amino acids. Trimming cost V 5 bases and J 3 bases, with 17 bases left between them. Germline V gives CDR1 MNHNY, CDR2 SVGAGI (reference sequence). CDR3 residues: CASSTGAGLSYEQYF. DNA of the CDR3: TGTGCCAGCAGTACGGGTGCCGGACTAAGCTACGAGCAGTACTTC.